The entry below gives a single TCR beta chain sequence along with its context. Its antigen remains unknown. A J-beta primer mix and a sample-barcoded 5' primer were used in a second PCR of about 7 to 12 cycles. TCRdb re-called the 5' RACE reads with MiXCR, one entry per CDR3 protein. Seen here are about a million distinct CDR3 sequences, more than 30% observed once, and the top ten hold about an eighth. The data belong to a study of blood T cells in healthy people across ages. Findings of the study overall: Higher diversity, along with more naive CD4+ cells, distinguished long-lived donors from aged donors.

CDR1 SQVTM and CDR2 ANQGSEA come from the germline V gene. There are 13 residues in the CDR3. V gave up 5 bases and J gave up 0 bases, with 8 bases separating them. Samples each had at least 5 micrograms of total RNA extracted. The chain joins TRBV29-1 to TRBJ2-1, with D possibly matching TRBD2 (6 bases). The sequence was obtained from a man aged 18 to 29 in good health. The sequenced material came from blood. CDR3 amino acids: CSVMGGSYNEQFF. Written as DNA, the CDR3 is TGCAGCGTTATGGGGGGCTCCTACAATGAGCAGTTCTTC.